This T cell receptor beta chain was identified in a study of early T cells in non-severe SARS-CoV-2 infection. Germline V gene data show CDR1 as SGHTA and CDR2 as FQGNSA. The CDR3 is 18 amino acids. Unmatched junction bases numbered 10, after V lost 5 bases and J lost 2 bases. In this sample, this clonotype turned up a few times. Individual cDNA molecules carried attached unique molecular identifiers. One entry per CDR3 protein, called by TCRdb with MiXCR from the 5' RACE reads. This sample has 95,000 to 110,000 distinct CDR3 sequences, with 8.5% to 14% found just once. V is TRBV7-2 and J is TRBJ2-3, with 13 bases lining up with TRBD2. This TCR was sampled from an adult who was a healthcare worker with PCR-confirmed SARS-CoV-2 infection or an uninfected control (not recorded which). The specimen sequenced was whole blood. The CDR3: CASSEGTSGIGITDTQYF. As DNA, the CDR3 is TGTGCCAGCAGCGAGGGGACTAGCGGGATAGGTATCACAGATACGCAGTATTTT.